This section outlines one T cell receptor beta chain sequence together with its context. The target antigen is unknown. These data belong to a study of cytomegalovirus exposure and HLA in healthy donors. Germline-derived CDR1 and CDR2 are SQVTM and ANQGSEA. The CDR3 covers 13 residues. V lost 2 bases to trimming and J lost 6 bases, with 11 bases between them. Points from the study as a whole: In an earlier analysis, productive rearrangement rates for most beta V segments clustered near 90% or 30%.

PCR used 60 Vbeta primers and 13 Jbeta primers. Authors' methods: In a later analysis, about 12 million of approximately 81 million unique beta chains occurred in at least two donors. Repertoires were generated with immunoSEQ multiplex PCR, while TCRdb's copy carries only in-frame clones and drops some. Clone size and V and J calls were adopted from that table, with D and trimming inferred from the DNA. The sample carries 100,000 to 120,000 clones, around 70% recorded once. This clonotype originated in a young man in good health and CMV-seronegative. Sequenced: PBMCs. The chain carries TRBV29-1 and TRBJ2-1; no reliable D call. DNA of the CDR3: TGCAGCGTTGAACCCCCCTCCGGCAATGAGCAGTTCTTC. Translating it yields CSVEPPSGNEQFF.